This T cell receptor beta chain emerged from a study of T cell responses to AZD1222 COVID-19 vaccine. TCRdb's table, derived via immunoSEQ multiplex PCR, lists solely in-frame clones and lacks some. The repertoire consists of about 170,000 clones, with over 85% occurring once and the leading ten covering around 1.7%. CDR1 is WSHSY, CDR2 SAAADI, per germline. V was trimmed by 4 bases and J by 5 bases, leaving 20 bases between them. This CDR3 has 16 amino acids. The chain uses TRBV10-2 and TRBJ1-2, with D unresolved. This specimen was peripheral blood, taken on day 0 of AZD1222 vaccination. The TCR originated in an adult in good health. This chain's CDR3 is CASSAAMTRSLYGYTF. The CDR3 nucleotides are TGCGCCAGCAGTGCGGCAATGACAAGGAGTCTTTATGGCTACACCTTC.